This is a list of T cell receptor beta chains from one sample in a study of blood T cell repertoires in COVID-19. Some clones are missing from TCRdb's copy, which holds only in-frame ones; the method was immunoSEQ multiplex PCR. The sample carries 80,000 to 95,000 clones, about 75% recorded once. Sequenced input: peripheral blood. The receptors stem from a woman over 75 with acute or convalescent COVID-19. CDR3s include the opening cysteine and the closing phenylalanine or tryptophan. The order of the fields is CDR3 DNA, CDR3 protein, V gene, D gene, J gene, clone size, CDR3 length. D genes are given only for firm matches. Expanded clones get a size class; other rows say once, few or many, or leave the size out.

TGTGCCAGCAGAGACAGGGGGGAATATCATAAGCCCCAGCATTTT	CASRDRGEYHKPQHF	TRBV27	TRBD1	TRBJ1-5	.	15
TGTGCCAGCAGCTTGGGGGCAGGGTGGGTACAAGAGACCCAGTACTTC	CASSLGAGWVQETQYF	TRBV5-6	.	TRBJ2-5	once	16
TGTGCCAGCAGCCCTTCAGGGAACTATGGCTACACCTTC	CASSPSGNYGYTF	TRBV5-8	.	TRBJ1-2	.	13
TGTGCCAGCAGCCAGTGGAATGGGGGCGACGCTTTCTTT	CASSQWNGGDAFF	TRBV3-1/TRBV3-2	.	TRBJ1-1	.	13
TGTGCCAGTAGTATGGGTCTTGGGGACAGGTTCACCGGGGAGCTGTTTTTT	CASSMGLGDRFTGELFF	TRBV19	TRBD1	TRBJ2-2	many	17
TGTGCCAGCAGTGTACAGGGGGGGACCCTCCACTTT	CASSVQGGTLHF	TRBV27	TRBD1	TRBJ1-6	.	12
TGTGCCAGCGGAGAGCGGGGGGGCCGCGCAGATACGCAGTATTTT	CASGERGGRADTQYF	TRBV3-1/TRBV3-2	TRBD2	TRBJ2-3	.	15
TGTGCCAGCAGTTTAAACCCACAGGCCCAGCATTTT	CASSLNPQAQHF	TRBV12-3/TRBV12-4	.	TRBJ1-5	once	12
TGTGCCAGCAGTCTCACGACTAGCGGGGGGCAAGAGACCCAGTACTTC	CASSLTTSGGQETQYF	TRBV28	TRBD2	TRBJ2-5	.	16
TGCGCCAGCAGCCAAGATTTCAGACAGGATCGGGAGACCCAGTACTTC	CASSQDFRQDRETQYF	TRBV4-1	.	TRBJ2-5	.	16
TGTGCCAGCAGCCGTCGTTATGGACATATGAACACTGAAGCTTTCTTT	CASSRRYGHMNTEAFF	TRBV7-9	.	TRBJ1-1	.	16
TGTGCCAGCAGTTACCCAGGACAGGGGTATCAGCCCCAGCATTTT	CASSYPGQGYQPQHF	TRBV6-2/TRBV6-3	TRBD1	TRBJ1-5	.	15
TGTGCCAGCAGCATTCCGGGACAGCAATCTAGCTCCTACGAGCAGTACTTC	CASSIPGQQSSSYEQYF	TRBV12-1	.	TRBJ2-7	.	17
TGTGCCAGCAGTGACGAGTGGGGGACAGAAGTCGAGCAGTACTTC	CASSDEWGTEVEQYF	TRBV6-1	TRBD1	TRBJ2-7	many	15
TGTGCCTGGAGTCGCCTCGGGGGGAGAGGAGAGACCCAGTACTTC	CAWSRLGGRGETQYF	TRBV30	TRBD2	TRBJ2-5	.	15
TGTGCCAGCAGCTTATATACACAGGGGTTCGGGACCCAGTACTTC	CASSLYTQGFGTQYF	TRBV7-2	TRBD1	TRBJ2-5	.	15
TGTGCCAGCAGTTTAGGAAAGACAGGGTCCAGCACAGATACGCAGTATTTT	CASSLGKTGSSTDTQYF	TRBV28	TRBD1	TRBJ2-3	.	17
TGTGCCAGCAGTCCCCGGGTTGAGGCTTTCTTT	CASSPRVEAFF	TRBV6-5	.	TRBJ1-1	.	11
TGCAGCGTTGAAGAGGGGCGGGGGGCCAACTACGAGCAGTACTTC	CSVEEGRGANYEQYF	TRBV29-1	TRBD2	TRBJ2-7	many	15
TGCAGCGTTCAGACTGGGGCCAACGTCCTGACTTTC	CSVQTGANVLTF	TRBV29-1	.	TRBJ2-6	.	12
TGTGCCAGCAGCTTGGCGGGACTAGCGTATACAGATACGCAGTATTTT	CASSLAGLAYTDTQYF	TRBV5-4	TRBD2	TRBJ2-3	.	16
TGTGCCAGCAGCGACGGACGGGCCTCAAGGGGCACTGAAGCTTTCTTT	CASSDGRASRGTEAFF	TRBV9	.	TRBJ1-1	.	16
TGTGCCAGCAGCTTAGGTAATGGCTACACCTTC	CASSLGNGYTF	TRBV11-2	.	TRBJ1-2	.	11
TGTGCCAGCAGCCCCCCCTCTAGGCGGGGAGGTCCCGGTGGAGATACGCAGTATTTT	CASSPPSRRGGPGGDTQYF	TRBV5-6	.	TRBJ2-3	.	19
TGTGCCAGCAGTGCTTTAGCGGGAGAGGCCACAGATACGCAGTATTTT	CASSALAGEATDTQYF	TRBV6-4	TRBD2	TRBJ2-3	few	16
TGTGCCATCAGTGAGGGGACAGGGGCTAGCGGGAACAATGAGCAGTTCTTC	CAISEGTGASGNNEQFF	TRBV10-3	.	TRBJ2-1	.	17